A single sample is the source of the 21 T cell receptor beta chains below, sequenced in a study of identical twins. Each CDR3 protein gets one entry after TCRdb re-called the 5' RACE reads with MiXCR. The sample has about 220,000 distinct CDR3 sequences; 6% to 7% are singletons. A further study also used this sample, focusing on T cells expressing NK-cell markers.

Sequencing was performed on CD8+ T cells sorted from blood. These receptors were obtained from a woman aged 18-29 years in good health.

CDR3 nucleotide sequence: TGTGCCAGCAGCTTAGGGCAGGAGGGAAGCTACGAGCAGTACTTC. Encoded protein: CASSLGQEGSYEQYF. The chain employs TRBV7-9 and TRBJ2-7; the D gene is possibly TRBD2 (6 bases). Germline lookup yields CDR1 SEHNR and CDR2 FQNEAQ (reference sequence). V lost 1 base and J 3 bases, leaving 13 bases between the germline ends. CDR3 size: 15 residues.

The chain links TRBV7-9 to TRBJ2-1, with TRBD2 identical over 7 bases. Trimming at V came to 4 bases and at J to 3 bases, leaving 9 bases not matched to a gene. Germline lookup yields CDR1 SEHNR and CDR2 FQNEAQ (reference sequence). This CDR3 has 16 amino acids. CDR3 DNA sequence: TGTGCCAGCAGCTCTGGACCTAGCGGACTCTACAATGAGCAGTTCTTC. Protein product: CASSSGPSGLYNEQFF.

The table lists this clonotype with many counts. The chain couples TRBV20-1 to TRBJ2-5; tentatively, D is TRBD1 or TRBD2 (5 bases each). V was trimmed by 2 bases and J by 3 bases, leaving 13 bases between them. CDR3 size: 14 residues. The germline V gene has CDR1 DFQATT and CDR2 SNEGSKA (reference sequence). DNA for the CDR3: TGCAGTGCTAGAACCGGGACGGAAGAAGAGACCCAGTACTTC. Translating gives CSARTGTEEETQYF.

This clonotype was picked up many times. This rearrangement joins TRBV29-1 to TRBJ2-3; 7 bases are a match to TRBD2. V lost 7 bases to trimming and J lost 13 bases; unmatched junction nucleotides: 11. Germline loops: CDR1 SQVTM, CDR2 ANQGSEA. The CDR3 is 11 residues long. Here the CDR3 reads CSAGREYLKYF. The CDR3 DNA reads TGCAGCGCTGGGCGGGAGTATCTAAAGTATTTT.

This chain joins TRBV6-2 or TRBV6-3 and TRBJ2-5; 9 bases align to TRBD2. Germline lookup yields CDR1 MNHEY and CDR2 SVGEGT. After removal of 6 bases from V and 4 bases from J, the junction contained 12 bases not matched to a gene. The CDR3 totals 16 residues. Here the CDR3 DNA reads TGTGCCAGCAGCCGTCGCGGTAGCGGGAGCCCAGAGACCCAGTACTTC. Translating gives CASSRRGSGSPETQYF.

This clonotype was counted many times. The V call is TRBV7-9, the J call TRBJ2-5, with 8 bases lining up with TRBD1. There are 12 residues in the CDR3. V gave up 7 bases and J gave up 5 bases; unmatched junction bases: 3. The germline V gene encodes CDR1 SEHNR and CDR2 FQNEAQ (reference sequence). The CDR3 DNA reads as TGTGCCAGCACGACAGGGGATGAGACCCAGTACTTC. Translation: CASTTGDETQYF.

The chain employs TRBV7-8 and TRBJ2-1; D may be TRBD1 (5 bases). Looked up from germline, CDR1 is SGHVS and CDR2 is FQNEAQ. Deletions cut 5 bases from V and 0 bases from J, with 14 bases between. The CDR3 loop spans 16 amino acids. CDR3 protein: CASSPLGVGSYNEQFF. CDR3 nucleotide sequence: TGTGCCAGCAGCCCGTTAGGGGTTGGCTCCTACAATGAGCAGTTCTTC.

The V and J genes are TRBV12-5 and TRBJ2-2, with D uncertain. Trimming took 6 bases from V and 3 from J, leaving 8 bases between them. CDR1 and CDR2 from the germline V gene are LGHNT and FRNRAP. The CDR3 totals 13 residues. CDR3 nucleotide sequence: TGTGCTAGTGGGGACGGCGACACCGGGGAGCTGTTTTTT. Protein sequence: CASGDGDTGELFF.

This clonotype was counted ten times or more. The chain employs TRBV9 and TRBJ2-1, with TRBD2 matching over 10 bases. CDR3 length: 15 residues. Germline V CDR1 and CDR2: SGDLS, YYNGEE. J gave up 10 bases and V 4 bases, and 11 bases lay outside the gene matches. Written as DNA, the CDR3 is TGTGCCAGCAGCCCCCCTAGCGGGGGCCGTGAAGAGCAGTTCTTC. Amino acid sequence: CASSPPSGGREEQFF.

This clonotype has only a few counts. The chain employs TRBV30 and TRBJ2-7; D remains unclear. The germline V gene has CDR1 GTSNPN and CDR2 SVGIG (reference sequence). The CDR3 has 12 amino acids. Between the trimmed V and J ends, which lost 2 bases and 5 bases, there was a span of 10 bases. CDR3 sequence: CAWSQVLDEQYF. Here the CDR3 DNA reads TGTGCCTGGAGTCAGGTGCTGGACGAGCAGTACTTC.

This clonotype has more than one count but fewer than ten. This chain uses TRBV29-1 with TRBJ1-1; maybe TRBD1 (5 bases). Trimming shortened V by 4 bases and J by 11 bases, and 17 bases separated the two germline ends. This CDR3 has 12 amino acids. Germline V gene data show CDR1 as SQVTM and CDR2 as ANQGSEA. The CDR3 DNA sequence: TGCAGCGTTGGTCCCCAGGGCGTAGGTGCTTTCTTT. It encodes CSVGPQGVGAFF.

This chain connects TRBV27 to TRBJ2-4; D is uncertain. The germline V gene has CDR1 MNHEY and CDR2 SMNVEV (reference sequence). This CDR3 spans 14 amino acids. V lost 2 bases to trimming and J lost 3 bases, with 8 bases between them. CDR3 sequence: CASSLKGNKNIQYF. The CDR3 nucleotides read TGTGCCAGCAGTTTAAAGGGAAACAAAAACATTCAGTACTTC.

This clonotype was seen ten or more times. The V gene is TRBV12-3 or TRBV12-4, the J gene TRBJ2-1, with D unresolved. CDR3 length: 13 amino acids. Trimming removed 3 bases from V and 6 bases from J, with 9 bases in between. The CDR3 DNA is TGTGCCAGCAGTTTCGACCGCCTCAATGAGCAGTTCTTC. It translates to CASSFDRLNEQFF.

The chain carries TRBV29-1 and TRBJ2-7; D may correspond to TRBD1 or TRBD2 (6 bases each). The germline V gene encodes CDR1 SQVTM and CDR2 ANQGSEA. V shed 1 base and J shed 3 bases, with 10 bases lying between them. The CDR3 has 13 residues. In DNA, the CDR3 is TGCAGCGTTGAAGGGAGGGGGGACTACGAGCAGTACTTC. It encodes CSVEGRGDYEQYF.

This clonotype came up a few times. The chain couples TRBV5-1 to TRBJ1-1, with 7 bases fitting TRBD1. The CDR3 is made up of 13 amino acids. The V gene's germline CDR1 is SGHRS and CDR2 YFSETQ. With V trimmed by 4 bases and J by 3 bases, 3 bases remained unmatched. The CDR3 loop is CASSVTGHTEAFF. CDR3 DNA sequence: TGCGCCAGCAGCGTGACAGGGCACACTGAAGCTTTCTTT.

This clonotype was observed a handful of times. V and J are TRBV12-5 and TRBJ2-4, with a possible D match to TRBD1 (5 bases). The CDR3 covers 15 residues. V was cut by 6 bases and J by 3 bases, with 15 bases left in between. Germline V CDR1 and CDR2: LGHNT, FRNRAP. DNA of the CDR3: TGTGCTAGTGGGCTGGACATTTTTGTCAAAAACATTCAGTACTTC. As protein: CASGLDIFVKNIQYF.

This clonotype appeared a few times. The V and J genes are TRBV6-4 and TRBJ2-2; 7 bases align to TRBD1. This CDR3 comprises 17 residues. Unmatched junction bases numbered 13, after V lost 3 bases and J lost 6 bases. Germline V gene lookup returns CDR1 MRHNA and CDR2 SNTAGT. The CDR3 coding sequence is TGTGCCAGCAGTGAAATTCCCGGGACAGTTTCAGCCGGGGAGCTGTTTTTT. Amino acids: CASSEIPGTVSAGELFF.

The CDR3: CASSLMGGVPASGANVLTF. CDR3 in DNA: TGTGCCAGCAGTCTGATGGGTGGAGTGCCTGCCTCTGGGGCCAACGTCCTGACTTTC. The chain has TRBV27 and TRBJ2-6; D is undetermined. The CDR3 has 19 amino acids. Trimming took off 5 bases at V and 0 bases at J, with 20 bases between the two ends. Germline CDR1 is MNHEY and CDR2 is SMNVEV (reference sequence).

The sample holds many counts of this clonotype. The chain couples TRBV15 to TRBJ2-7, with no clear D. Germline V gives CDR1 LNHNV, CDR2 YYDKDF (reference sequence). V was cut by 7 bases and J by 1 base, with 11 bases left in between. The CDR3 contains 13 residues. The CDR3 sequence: CATKAVGSYEQYF. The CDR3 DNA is TGTGCCACCAAGGCGGTAGGGTCCTACGAGCAGTACTTC.

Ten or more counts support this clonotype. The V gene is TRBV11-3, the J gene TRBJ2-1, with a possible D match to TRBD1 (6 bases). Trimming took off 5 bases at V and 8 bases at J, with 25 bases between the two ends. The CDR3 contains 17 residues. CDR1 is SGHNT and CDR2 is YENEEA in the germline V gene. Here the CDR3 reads CASSLSSRGWLSDEQFF. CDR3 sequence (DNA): TGTGCCAGCAGCCTATCTTCAAGGGGGTGGTTGAGCGATGAGCAGTTCTTC.

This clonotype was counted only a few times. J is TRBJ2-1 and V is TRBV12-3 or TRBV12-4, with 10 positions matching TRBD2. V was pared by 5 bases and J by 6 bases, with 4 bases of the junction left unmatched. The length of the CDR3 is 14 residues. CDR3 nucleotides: TGTGCCAGCAGTCCTAGCGGGAGCGTCAATGAGCAGTTCTTC. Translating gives CASSPSGSVNEQFF.